This T cell receptor beta chain originates from a study of T cells in Graves' hyperthyroidism and ophthalmopathy. Whole-study findings and limits: Stable hyperthyroidism was told apart from ophthalmopathy by a model built on 13 V-J features. Ophthalmopathy was predicted by the model a median of roughly 6.6 months ahead of onset. Expanded thyroid clonotypes (above 0.001) were mostly also found in blood.

This clonotype was observed at least ten times. Its antigen is not known. Amplification of TCR beta CDR3 regions was performed using RNA transcripts as template. TCR CDR3 regions were first amplified by RT-PCR with HTBI primers. TCRdb ran MiXCR on the multiplex PCR reads and lists one entry per CDR3 protein. This table holds around 620,000 distinct CDR3 sequences, under 60% found once. The diagnoses drew upon clinical symptoms, serum thyroxine and TRAb, thyroid ultrasound and orbital computed tomography. This TCR was recovered from an adult woman with Graves' disease, either hyperthyroidism or ophthalmopathy (not recorded which). Material for sequencing was peripheral blood or thyroid tissue (not recorded which).

The CDR3 loop reads CASSQGLGRNNSPLHF. CDR3 nucleotides: TGTGCCAGCAGCCAAGGTCTCGGACGGAATAATTCACCCCTCCACTTT. The V and J genes are TRBV3-1 and TRBJ1-6; the D is unclear. Between the trimmed V and J ends, which lost 1 base and 5 bases, there was a span of 12 bases. Per germline, CDR1 LGHDT and CDR2 YNNKEL (reference sequence). This CDR3 has 16 amino acids.